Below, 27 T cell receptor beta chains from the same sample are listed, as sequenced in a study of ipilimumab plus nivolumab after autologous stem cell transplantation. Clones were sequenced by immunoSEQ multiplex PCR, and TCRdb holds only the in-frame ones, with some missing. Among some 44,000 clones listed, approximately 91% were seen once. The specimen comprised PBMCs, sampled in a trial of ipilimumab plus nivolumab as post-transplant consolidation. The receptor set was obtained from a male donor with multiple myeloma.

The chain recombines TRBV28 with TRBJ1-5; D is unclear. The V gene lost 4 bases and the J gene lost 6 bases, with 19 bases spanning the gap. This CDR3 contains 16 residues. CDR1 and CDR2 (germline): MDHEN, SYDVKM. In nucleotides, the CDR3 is TGTGCCAGCAGTTCCGGACTCCCTGGGGTGAGTCAGCCCCAGCATTTT. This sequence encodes CASSSGLPGVSQPQHF. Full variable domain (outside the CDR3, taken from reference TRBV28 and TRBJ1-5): DVKVTQSSRYLVKRTGEKVFLECVQDMDHENMFWYRQDPGLGLRLIYFSYDVKMKEKGDIPEGYSVSREKKERFSLILESASTNQTSMYLCASSSGLPGVSQPQHFGDGTRLSIL.

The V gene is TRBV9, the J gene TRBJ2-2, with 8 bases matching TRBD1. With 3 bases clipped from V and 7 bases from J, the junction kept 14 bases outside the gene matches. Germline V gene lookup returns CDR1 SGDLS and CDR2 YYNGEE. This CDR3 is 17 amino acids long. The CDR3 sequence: CASSASAQGARVGELFF. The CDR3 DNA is TGTGCCAGCAGCGCTTCCGCCCAGGGGGCGAGGGTCGGGGAGCTGTTTTTT.

CDR3 protein: CASSQSLLAGGTGELFF. The CDR3 region has the DNA TGCGCCAGCAGCCAATCGCTTCTAGCGGGGGGCACCGGGGAGCTGTTTTTT. The chain employs TRBV4-1 and TRBJ2-2, with 11 bases lining up with TRBD2. J lost 4 bases, V lost 2 bases, and 6 bases had no gene match. This CDR3 is 17 amino acids long. The germline gives CDR1 MGHRA, CDR2 YSYEKL.

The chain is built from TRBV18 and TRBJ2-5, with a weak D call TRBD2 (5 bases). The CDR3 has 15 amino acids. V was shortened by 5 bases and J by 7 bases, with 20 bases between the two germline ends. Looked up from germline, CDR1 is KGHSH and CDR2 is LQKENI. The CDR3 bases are TGTGCCAGCTCATCGACCTATCTAGCCGATGGGACCCAGTACTTC. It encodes CASSSTYLADGTQYF.

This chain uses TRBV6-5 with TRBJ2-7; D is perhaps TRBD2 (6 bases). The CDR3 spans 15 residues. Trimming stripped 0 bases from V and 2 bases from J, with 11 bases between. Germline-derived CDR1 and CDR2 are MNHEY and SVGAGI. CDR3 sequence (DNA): TGTGCCAGCAGTTACTCGCCCGGGAGAACCTACGAGCAGTACTTC. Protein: CASSYSPGRTYEQYF.

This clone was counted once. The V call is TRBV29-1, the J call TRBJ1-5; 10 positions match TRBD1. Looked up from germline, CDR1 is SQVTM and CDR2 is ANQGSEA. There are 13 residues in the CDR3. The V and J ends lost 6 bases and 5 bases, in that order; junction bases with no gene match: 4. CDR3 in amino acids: CSVQGQGDQPQHF. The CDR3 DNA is TGCAGCGTCCAAGGACAGGGGGATCAGCCCCAGCATTTT.

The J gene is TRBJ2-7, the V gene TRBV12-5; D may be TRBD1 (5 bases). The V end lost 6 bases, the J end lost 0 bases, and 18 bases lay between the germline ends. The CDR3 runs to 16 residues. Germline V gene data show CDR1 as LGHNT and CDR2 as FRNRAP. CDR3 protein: CASGPRRQGPSYEQYF. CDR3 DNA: TGTGCTAGTGGCCCCCGACGGCAGGGTCCCTCCTACGAGCAGTACTTC.

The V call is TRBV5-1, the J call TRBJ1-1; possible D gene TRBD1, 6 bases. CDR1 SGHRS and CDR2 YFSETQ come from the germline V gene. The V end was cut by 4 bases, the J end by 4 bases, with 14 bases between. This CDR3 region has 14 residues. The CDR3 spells CASSETTGSTEAFF. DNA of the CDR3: TGCGCCAGCAGCGAGACAACAGGGTCCACTGAAGCTTTCTTT.

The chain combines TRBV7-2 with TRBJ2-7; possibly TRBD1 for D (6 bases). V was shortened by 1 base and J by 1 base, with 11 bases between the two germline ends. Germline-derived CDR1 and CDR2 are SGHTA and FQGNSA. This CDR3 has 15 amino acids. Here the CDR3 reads CASSLVAQGSYEQYF. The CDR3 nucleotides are TGTGCCAGCAGCTTAGTAGCACAGGGATCCTACGAGCAGTACTTC.

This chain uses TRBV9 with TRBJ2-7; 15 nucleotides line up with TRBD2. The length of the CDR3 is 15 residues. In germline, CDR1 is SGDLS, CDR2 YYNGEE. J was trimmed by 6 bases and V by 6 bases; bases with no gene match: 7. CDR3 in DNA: TGTGCCAGCAACCAAGGACTAGCGGGAGGGACCGAGCAGTACTTC. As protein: CASNQGLAGGTEQYF. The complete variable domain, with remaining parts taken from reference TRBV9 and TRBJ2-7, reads DSGVTQTPKHLITATGQRVTLRCSPRSGDLSVYWYQQSLDQGLQFLIQYYNGEERAKGNILERFSAQQFPDLHSELNLSSLELGDSALYFCASNQGLAGGTEQYFGPGTRLTVT.

The CDR3 coding sequence is TGTGCCAGCAGGGCGGACTGGAACAACTATGGCTACACCTTC. Amino acids: CASRADWNNYGYTF. V is TRBV2 and J is TRBJ1-2; D uncertain. CDR1 SNHLY and CDR2 FYNNEI come from the germline V gene. V lost 6 bases, J lost 2 bases, and 13 bases lay in between. CDR3 length: 14 residues.

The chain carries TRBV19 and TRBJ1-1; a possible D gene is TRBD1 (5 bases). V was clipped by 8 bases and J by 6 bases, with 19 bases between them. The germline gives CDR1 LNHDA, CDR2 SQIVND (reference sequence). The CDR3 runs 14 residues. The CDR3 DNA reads TGTGCCAGTTCGTATACGGGGGGGGGAGCTGAAGCTTTCTTT. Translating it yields CASSYTGGGAEAFF.

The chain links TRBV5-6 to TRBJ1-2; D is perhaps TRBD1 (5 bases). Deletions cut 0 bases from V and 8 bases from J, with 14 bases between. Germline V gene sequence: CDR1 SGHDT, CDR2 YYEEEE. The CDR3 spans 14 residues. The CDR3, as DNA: TGTGCCAGCAGCTTGGGGGCAGGGTTAAGGGGCTACACCTTC. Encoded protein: CASSLGAGLRGYTF.

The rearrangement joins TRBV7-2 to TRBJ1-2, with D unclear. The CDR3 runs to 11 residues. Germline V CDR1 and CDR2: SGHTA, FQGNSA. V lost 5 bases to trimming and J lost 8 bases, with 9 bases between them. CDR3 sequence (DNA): TGTGCCAGCAGCCCAACCCGAGGCTACACCTTC. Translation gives CASSPTRGYTF. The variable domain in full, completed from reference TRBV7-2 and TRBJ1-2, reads GAGVSQSPSNKVTEKGKDVELRCDPISGHTALYWYRQSLGQGLEFLIYFQGNSAPDKSGLPSDRFSAERTGGSVSTLTIQRTQQEDSAVYLCASSPTRGYTFGSGTRLTVV.

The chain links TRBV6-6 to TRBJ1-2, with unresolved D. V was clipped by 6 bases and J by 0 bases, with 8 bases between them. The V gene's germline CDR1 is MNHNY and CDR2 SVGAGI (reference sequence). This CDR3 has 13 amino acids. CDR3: CASSLDTNYGYTF. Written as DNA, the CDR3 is TGTGCCAGCAGCCTCGACACTAACTATGGCTACACCTTC.

CDR3 sequence (DNA): TGCAGCGTCACTCAGGGGGACCACGAGCAGTACTTC. It specifies CSVTQGDHEQYF. The chain uses TRBV29-1 and TRBJ2-7; TRBD1 aligns across 7 bases. The CDR3 covers 12 residues. CDR1 SQVTM and CDR2 ANQGSEA come from the germline V gene. Losses at the gene ends were 6 bases for V and 5 bases for J; bases not matched to a gene: 7.

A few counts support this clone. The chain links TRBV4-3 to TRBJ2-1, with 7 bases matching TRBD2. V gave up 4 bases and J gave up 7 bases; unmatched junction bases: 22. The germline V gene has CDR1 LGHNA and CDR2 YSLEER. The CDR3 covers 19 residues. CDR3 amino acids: CASSPEGGGEVGSPNEQFF. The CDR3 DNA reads TGCGCCAGCAGCCCGGAGGGCGGGGGAGAGGTTGGGTCCCCAAATGAGCAGTTCTTC.

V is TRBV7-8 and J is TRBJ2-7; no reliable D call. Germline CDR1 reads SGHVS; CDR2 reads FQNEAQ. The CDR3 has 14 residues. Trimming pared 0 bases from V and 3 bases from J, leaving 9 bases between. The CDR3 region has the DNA TGTGCCAGCAGCTTAGCGTTAGGAAACTACGAGCAGTACTTC. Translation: CASSLALGNYEQYF.

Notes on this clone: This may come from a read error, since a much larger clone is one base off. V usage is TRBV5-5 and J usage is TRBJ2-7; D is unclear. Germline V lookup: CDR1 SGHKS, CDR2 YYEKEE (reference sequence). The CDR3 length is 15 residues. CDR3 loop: CASSSDPQATYEQYF. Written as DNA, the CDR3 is TGCGCCAGCAGCTCCGACCCTCAGGCCACCTACGAGCAGTACTTC. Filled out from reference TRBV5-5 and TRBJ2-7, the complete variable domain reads DAGVTQSPTHLIKTRGQQVTLRCSPISGHKSVSWYQQVLGQGPQFIFQYYEKEERGRGNFPDRFSARQFPNYSSELNVNALLLGDSALYLCASSSDPQATYEQYFGPGTRLTVT.

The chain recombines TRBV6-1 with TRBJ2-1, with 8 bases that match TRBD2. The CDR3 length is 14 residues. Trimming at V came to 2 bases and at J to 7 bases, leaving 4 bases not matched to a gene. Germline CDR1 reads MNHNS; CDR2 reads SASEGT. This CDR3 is CASSEREGQNEQFF. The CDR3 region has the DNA TGTGCCAGCAGTGAACGGGAGGGCCAGAATGAGCAGTTCTTC.

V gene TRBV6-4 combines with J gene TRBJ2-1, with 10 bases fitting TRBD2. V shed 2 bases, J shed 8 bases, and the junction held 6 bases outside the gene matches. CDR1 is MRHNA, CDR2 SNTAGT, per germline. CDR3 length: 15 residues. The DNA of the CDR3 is TGTGCCAGCAGTGACCCGAGACTAGCGGGCGATGAGCAGTTCTTC. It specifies CASSDPRLAGDEQFF.

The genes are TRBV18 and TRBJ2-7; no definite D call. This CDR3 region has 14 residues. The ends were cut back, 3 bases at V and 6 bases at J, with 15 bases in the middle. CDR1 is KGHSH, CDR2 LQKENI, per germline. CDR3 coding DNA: TGTGCCAGCTCACCGATGGGTCCTGCGTCCGAGCAGTACTTC. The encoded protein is CASSPMGPASEQYF.

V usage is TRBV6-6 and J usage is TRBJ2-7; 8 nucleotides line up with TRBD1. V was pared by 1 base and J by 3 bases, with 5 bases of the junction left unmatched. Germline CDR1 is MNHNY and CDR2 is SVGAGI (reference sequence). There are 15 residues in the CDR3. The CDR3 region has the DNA TGTGCCAGCAGTTACTACGGGACAGGTTTCTACGAGCAGTACTTC. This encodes CASSYYGTGFYEQYF.

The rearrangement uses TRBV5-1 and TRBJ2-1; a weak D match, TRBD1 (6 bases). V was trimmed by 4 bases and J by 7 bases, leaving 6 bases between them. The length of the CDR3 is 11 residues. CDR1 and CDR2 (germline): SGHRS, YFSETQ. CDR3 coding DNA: TGCGCCAGCAGCACAGGGAATGAGCAGTTCTTC. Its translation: CASSTGNEQFF.

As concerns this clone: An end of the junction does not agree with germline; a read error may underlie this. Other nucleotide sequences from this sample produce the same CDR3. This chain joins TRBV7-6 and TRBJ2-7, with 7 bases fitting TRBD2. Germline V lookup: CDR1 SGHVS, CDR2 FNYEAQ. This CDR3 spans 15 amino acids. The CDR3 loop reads CASSGDRGKGHEQYF. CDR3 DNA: TGTGCTAGCAGCGGGGACCGGGGAAAGGGCCACGAGCAGTACTTC.

The CDR3 DNA reads as TGTGCCACCAGCAGAACCGGGACAGGTCGGGCTTTCTTT. As protein: CATSRTGTGRAFF. The V gene is TRBV15, the J gene TRBJ1-1; the match to TRBD1 covers 8 bases. The CDR3 consists of 13 residues. Germline CDR1 reads LNHNV; CDR2 reads YYDKDF (reference sequence). After removal of 2 bases from V and 11 bases from J, the junction contained 7 bases not matched to a gene.

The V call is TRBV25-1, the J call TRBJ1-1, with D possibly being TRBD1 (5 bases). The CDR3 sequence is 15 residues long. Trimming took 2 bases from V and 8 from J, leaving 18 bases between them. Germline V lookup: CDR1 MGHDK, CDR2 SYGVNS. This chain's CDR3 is CASSEHTGRGTEAFF. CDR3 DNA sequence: TGTGCCAGCAGTGAACACACCGGGAGGGGCACGGAAGCTTTCTTT.